This T cell receptor (beta chain) was sequenced for a study of T cell repertoires in cytomegalovirus infection (dated by TCRdb to between 2018 and 2021). A note on the overall study: Because public TCR beta signatures pointed to carriage of CMV infection together with the matching HLA type, the HLA type of each donor mattered for the analysis.

As to this clonotype: Its antigen remains undetermined. No clone much larger than this one lies a single base away; base qualities are absent.

Reads for this sample came from an Illumina HiSeq 1500. TCRdb cleaned the public reads at Q25 with fastp, built clones with MiXCR and kept in-frame beta chains. Each CDR3 protein gets just one entry, which takes the most common genes and DNA from the rows behind it. The sample table holds about 180,000 distinct CDR3 sequences, of which about 15% were seen once. The top ten clones comprise almost 25% of the sample. What the research found in general, with its limitations: Carriers of CMV infection plus the relevant HLA type were discriminated by the cumulative frequency of public TCR beta family members in the study cohort and in an independent roughly 320-donor cohort. The ex vivo response was dominated by HLA-C-restricted CMV-specific TCR beta clonotypes, and the single most frequent clonotype in two of eight donors was supplied by these HLA-C-restricted clonotypes.

The trim is 3 bases for V and 2 bases for J, with a gap of 6 bases between the germline ends. Spanning cysteine to phenylalanine, the CDR3 consists of 13 amino acids. The entry retains the CDR3 DNA only, 39 bases that are in frame from base 1. Recombination joined TRBV12-3 or TRBV12-4 with TRBJ2-3; a confident D gene designation cannot be given. The material sequenced was CD8+ T cells from PBMCs. The sequence came from a human donor in good health (CMV status not recorded). Some clones in this sample may be carry-over from other donors' samples. The CDR3 amino acid sequence is: CASSFPDTDTQYF. The sequenced DNA is TGTGCCAGCAGTTTCCCCGACACAGATACGCAGTATTTT.